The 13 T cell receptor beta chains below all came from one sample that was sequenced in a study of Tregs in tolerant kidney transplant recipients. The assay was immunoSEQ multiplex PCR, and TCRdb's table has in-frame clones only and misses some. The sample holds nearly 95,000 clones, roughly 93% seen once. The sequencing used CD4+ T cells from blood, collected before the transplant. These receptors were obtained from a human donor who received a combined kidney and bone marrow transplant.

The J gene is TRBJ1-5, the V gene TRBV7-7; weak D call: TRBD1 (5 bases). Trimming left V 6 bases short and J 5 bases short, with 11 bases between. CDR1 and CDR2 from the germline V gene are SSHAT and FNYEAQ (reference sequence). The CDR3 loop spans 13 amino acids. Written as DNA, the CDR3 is TGTGCCAGCAGTAAGGGGCTGGATCAGCCCCAGCATTTT. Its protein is CASSKGLDQPQHF.

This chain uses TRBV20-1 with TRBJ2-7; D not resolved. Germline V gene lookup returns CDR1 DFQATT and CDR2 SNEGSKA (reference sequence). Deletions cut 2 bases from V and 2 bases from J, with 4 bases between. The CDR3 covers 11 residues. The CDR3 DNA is TGCAGTGCTAGACAGACCTACGAGCAGTACTTC. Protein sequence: CSARQTYEQYF.

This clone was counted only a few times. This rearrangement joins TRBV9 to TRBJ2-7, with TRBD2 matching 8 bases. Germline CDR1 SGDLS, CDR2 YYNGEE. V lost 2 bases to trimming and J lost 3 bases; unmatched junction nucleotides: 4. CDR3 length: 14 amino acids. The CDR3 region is CASSVGREGYEQYF. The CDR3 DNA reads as TGTGCCAGCAGCGTTGGCCGGGAGGGCTACGAGCAGTACTTC. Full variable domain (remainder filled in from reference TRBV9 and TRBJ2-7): DSGVTQTPKHLITATGQRVTLRCSPRSGDLSVYWYQQSLDQGLQFLIQYYNGEERAKGNILERFSAQQFPDLHSELNLSSLELGDSALYFCASSVGREGYEQYFGPGTRLTVT.

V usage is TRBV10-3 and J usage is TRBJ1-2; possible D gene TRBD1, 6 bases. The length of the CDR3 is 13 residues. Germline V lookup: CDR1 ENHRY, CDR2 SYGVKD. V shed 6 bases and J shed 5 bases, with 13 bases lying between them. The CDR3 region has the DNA TGTGCCATCAGCGACCGGACAGCTTATGGCTACACCTTC. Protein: CAISDRTAYGYTF.

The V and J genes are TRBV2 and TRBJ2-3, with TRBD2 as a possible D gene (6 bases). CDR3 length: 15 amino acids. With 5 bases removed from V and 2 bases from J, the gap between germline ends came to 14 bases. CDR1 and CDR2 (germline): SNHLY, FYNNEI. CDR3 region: CASSPPDYFTDTQYF. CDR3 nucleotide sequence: TGTGCCAGCAGTCCCCCGGACTATTTCACAGATACGCAGTATTTT.

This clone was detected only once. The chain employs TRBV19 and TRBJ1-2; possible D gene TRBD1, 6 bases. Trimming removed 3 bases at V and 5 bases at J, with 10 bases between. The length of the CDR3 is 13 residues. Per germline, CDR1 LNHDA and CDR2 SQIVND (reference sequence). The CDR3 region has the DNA TGTGCCAGTAGTATTACAGGGCCTTATGGCTACACCTTC. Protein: CASSITGPYGYTF.

CDR3 in DNA: TGTGCCAGCAGCCCGAAGGGGATGCGTAATGAAAAACTGTTTTTT. Encoded protein: CASSPKGMRNEKLFF. J is TRBJ1-4 and V is TRBV7-9; D is possibly TRBD1 (5 bases). Germline CDR1 SEHNR, CDR2 FQNEAQ (reference sequence). V dropped 5 bases and J dropped 4 bases, with 14 bases sitting between them. The CDR3 is 15 amino acids.

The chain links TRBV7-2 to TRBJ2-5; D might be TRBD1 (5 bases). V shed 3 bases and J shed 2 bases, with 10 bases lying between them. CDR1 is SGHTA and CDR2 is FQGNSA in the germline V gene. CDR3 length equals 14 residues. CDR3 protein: CASSFSRDQETQYF. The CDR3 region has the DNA TGTGCCAGCAGCTTCTCCAGGGATCAAGAGACCCAGTACTTC.

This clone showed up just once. CDR3 DNA sequence: TGTGCCAGCAGCTACGAAATGACAGGGTTGGGAACTGAAGCTTTCTTT. Residues: CASSYEMTGLGTEAFF. The chain is built from TRBV27 and TRBJ1-1, with TRBD1 matching over 7 bases. The CDR3 is 16 residues long. Germline lookup yields CDR1 MNHEY and CDR2 SMNVEV (reference sequence). With V trimmed by 6 bases and J by 5 bases, 15 bases remained unmatched.

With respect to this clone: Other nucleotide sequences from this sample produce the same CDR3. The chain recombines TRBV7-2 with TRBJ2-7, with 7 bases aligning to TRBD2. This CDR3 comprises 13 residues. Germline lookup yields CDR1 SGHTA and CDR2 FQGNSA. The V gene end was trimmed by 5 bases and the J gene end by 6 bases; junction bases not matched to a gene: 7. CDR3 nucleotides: TGTGCCAGCAGCCCCTGGACTAGTTCCGAGCAGTACTTC. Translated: CASSPWTSSEQYF.

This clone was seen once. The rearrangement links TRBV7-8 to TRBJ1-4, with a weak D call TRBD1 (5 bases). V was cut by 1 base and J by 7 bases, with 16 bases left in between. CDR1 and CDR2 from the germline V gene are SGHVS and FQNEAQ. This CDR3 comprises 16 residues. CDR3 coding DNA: TGTGCCAGCAGCTTAGAAGTGAGGCAAAGGGGTGAAAAACTGTTTTTT. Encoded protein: CASSLEVRQRGEKLFF.

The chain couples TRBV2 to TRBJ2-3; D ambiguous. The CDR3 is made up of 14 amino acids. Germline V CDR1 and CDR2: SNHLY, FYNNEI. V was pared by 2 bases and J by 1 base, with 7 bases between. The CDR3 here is CASSEIRGTDTQYF. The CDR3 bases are TGTGCCAGCAGTGAAATTAGAGGCACAGATACGCAGTATTTT.

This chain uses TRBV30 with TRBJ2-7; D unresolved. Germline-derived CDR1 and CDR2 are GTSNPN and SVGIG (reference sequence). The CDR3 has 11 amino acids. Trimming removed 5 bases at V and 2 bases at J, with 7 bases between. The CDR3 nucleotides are TGTGCCTGGGGGCGCCCCTACGAGCAGTACTTC. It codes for CAWGRPYEQYF.